Presented here are 23 T cell receptor beta chains from one specimen sequenced in a study of T cells after yellow fever vaccination. TCRdb re-analysed the 5' RACE reads in MiXCR, keeping a single row per CDR3 protein. The sample yields some 54,000 distinct CDR3 sequences, approximately 7% seen once. This material consisted of CD8+ T cells not binding an NS4B(214-222) dextramer, sorted from PBMCs, taken approximately 40 days after the first yellow fever vaccination. These receptors were collected from a man between 18 and 29 years old who received the YFV17D yellow fever vaccine.

This clonotype was counted only a few times. This chain joins TRBV6-9 and TRBJ1-2; D is unresolved. The germline V gene encodes CDR1 MNHGY and CDR2 SVAAGI. Trimming pared 4 bases from V and 6 bases from J, leaving 15 bases between. The length of the CDR3 is 14 residues. The CDR3 sequence is CASSFSGVINGYTF. DNA of the CDR3: TGTGCCAGCAGTTTTTCGGGAGTTATTAATGGCTACACCTTC.

This clonotype was detected many times. V gene TRBV5-1 combines with J gene TRBJ2-1; TRBD2 matches 8 bases. The ends lost 4 bases at V and 0 bases at J; junction bases unmatched: 6. This CDR3 has 16 amino acids. Germline V lookup: CDR1 SGHRS, CDR2 YFSETQ. CDR3 protein: CASSGGLDSSYNEQFF. In DNA form, the CDR3 reads TGCGCCAGCAGCGGGGGACTAGACAGCTCCTACAATGAGCAGTTCTTC.

This clonotype turned up a few times. V and J are TRBV6-1 and TRBJ2-5; 8 nucleotides agree with TRBD1. Trimming at V came to 6 bases and at J to 4 bases, leaving 4 bases not matched to a gene. The CDR3 is 13 amino acids. Germline V gives CDR1 MNHNS, CDR2 SASEGT. The CDR3 DNA sequence: TGTGCCAGCAGCCCAGGACAGGGAGAGACCCAGTACTTC. Protein product: CASSPGQGETQYF.

This clonotype was recorded many times. V and J are TRBV28 and TRBJ2-1; tentatively, D is TRBD2 (6 bases). The length of the CDR3 is 13 residues. From germline, CDR1 is MDHEN and CDR2 SYDVKM. The V end was cut by 4 bases, the J end by 4 bases, with 8 bases between. CDR3 sequence reads: CASSYREYNEQFF. The CDR3 DNA reads TGTGCCAGCAGTTACCGGGAGTACAATGAGCAGTTCTTC. The complete variable domain, with remaining parts taken from reference TRBV28 and TRBJ2-1, reads DVKVTQSSRYLVKRTGEKVFLECVQDMDHENMFWYRQDPGLGLRLIYFSYDVKMKEKGDIPEGYSVSREKKERFSLILESASTNQTSMYLCASSYREYNEQFFGPGTRLTVL.

At least ten counts were recorded for this clonotype. The CDR3 sequence is CASSPLGDANTGELFF. The CDR3 DNA sequence: TGCGCCAGCAGCCCCTTAGGAGACGCGAACACCGGGGAGCTGTTTTTT. The V gene is TRBV4-1, the J gene TRBJ2-2, with D unresolved. V shed 4 bases and J shed 0 bases, with 12 bases lying between them. Germline V lookup: CDR1 MGHRA, CDR2 YSYEKL. CDR3 length equals 16 residues.

This chain connects TRBV3-1 to TRBJ2-5; 9 nucleotides agree with TRBD2. The trim removed 4 bases at V and 5 bases at J, leaving 11 bases unmatched. The length of the CDR3 is 16 residues. CDR1 and CDR2 (germline): LGHDT, YNNKEL (reference sequence). The CDR3, as DNA: TGTGCCAGCAGCCCCACAAGCGGGGGGCTGGCGGAGACCCAGTACTTC. Its translation is CASSPTSGGLAETQYF.

This clonotype came up many times. The chain carries TRBV24-1 and TRBJ2-1; TRBD1 matches at 7 bases. CDR3 size: 14 residues. Germline V lookup: CDR1 KGHDR, CDR2 SFDVKD. V lost 4 bases and J lost 7; bases outside the gene matches: 6. The CDR3 bases are TGTGCCACCAGTGAACCACAGGGGTTAAATGAGCAGTTCTTC. It yields the protein CATSEPQGLNEQFF.

This clonotype has at least ten counts. CDR3 in DNA: TGTGCCAGCAGCTTAGGTATAGGATATGGAAAGCAGTACGTC. Protein: CASSLGIGYGKQYV. This chain uses TRBV7-9 with TRBJ2-7; D remains ambiguous. Trimming stripped 1 base from V and 8 bases from J, with 15 bases between. Germline V lookup: CDR1 SEHNR, CDR2 FQNEAQ (reference sequence). The CDR3 is 14 residues long.

This clonotype was seen ten or more times. V is TRBV12-3 or TRBV12-4 and J is TRBJ2-5, with TRBD1 identical over 7 bases. J lost 7 bases, V lost 7 bases, and 9 bases had no gene match. This CDR3 has 13 amino acids. The CDR3 nucleotides are TGTGCCAGCAATGAGCGACCAGGGGGGACCCAGTACTTC. Its translation is CASNERPGGTQYF.

There are many counts of this clonotype. V usage is TRBV28 and J usage is TRBJ2-1; possibly TRBD2 for D (7 bases). The CDR3 is made up of 17 amino acids. Trimming pared 9 bases from V and 1 base from J, leaving 22 bases between. The germline V gene has CDR1 MDHEN and CDR2 SYDVKM. The CDR3 is CASNKRGGGLSYNEQFF. CDR3 nucleotides: TGTGCCAGTAATAAAAGAGGGGGGGGGCTTTCCTACAATGAGCAGTTCTTC.

This clonotype was seen a single time. With a much larger clone just one base away, this may be a read error. The J gene is TRBJ2-7, the V gene TRBV4-2; possibly TRBD2 for D (5 bases). This CDR3 comprises 15 residues. The germline V gene encodes CDR1 LGHNA and CDR2 YNFKEQ. The CDR3 protein is CPSSQSRDASYEQYF. CDR3 coding DNA: TGTCCCAGCAGCCAATCCCGGGATGCATCCTACGAGCAGTACTTC.

The chain uses TRBV20-1 and TRBJ2-1, with 7 positions matching TRBD2. The CDR3 runs to 11 residues. CDR1 and CDR2 from the germline V gene are DFQATT and SNEGSKA (reference sequence). Trimming cost V 1 base and J 10 bases; bases outside gene matches: 1. The CDR3 DNA follows: TGCAGTGCTAGAGGGCGGGGGGAGCAGTTCTTC. Translation: CSARGRGEQFF.

The sample holds many counts of this clonotype. The chain carries TRBV3-1 and TRBJ1-2, with D possibly matching TRBD1 (6 bases). V lost 8 bases and J 8 bases, leaving 12 bases between the germline ends. In germline, CDR1 is LGHDT, CDR2 YNNKEL (reference sequence). This CDR3 is built from 11 residues. This chain's CDR3 is CASGHRVGYTF. The CDR3 DNA is TGTGCCAGCGGACACAGGGTCGGCTACACCTTC.

This clonotype was detected ten times or more. The chain has TRBV12-3 or TRBV12-4 and TRBJ2-7; a weak D match, TRBD1 (6 bases). CDR3 length: 13 amino acids. V was shortened by 6 bases and J by 4 bases, with 13 bases between the two germline ends. CDR3 coding DNA: TGTGCCAGCAGCTCAGGGGCGCGGTACGAGCAGTACTTC. Translated: CASSSGARYEQYF.

In its sample, this clonotype was seen many times. The chain is built from TRBV4-3 and TRBJ2-3; 8 bases fit TRBD1. This CDR3 has 18 amino acids. V was clipped by 2 bases and J by 6 bases; unmatched bases: 16. Germline assignment: CDR1 LGHNA and CDR2 YSLEER. The CDR3 DNA reads as TGCGCCAGCAGCCAATCCCCTGCAGGGGGCTCCAAGTTGGATACGCAGTATTTT. Amino acid sequence: CASSQSPAGGSKLDTQYF.

This clonotype has only a few counts. The chain joins TRBV11-3 to TRBJ2-2; tentative D call: TRBD1 (6 bases). CDR1 SGHNT and CDR2 YENEEA come from the germline V gene. The CDR3 consists of 14 residues. V gave up 8 bases and J gave up 4 bases, with 14 bases separating them. This CDR3 is CASESGETTGELFF. The CDR3 nucleotides are TGTGCCAGCGAATCAGGGGAGACCACCGGGGAGCTGTTTTTT. The whole variable domain, remainder taken from reference TRBV11-3 and TRBJ2-2, is EAGVVQSPRYKIIEKKQPVAFWCNPISGHNTLYWYLQNLGQGPELLIRYENEEAVDDSQLPKDRFSAERLKGVDSTLKIQPAELGDSAVYLCASESGETTGELFFGEGSRLTVL.

The sample holds a few counts of this clonotype. This chain links TRBV20-1 with TRBJ2-3, with D perhaps given as TRBD1 or TRBD2 (5 bases each). The V end lost 2 bases, the J end lost 6 bases, and 12 bases lay between the germline ends. The germline V gene has CDR1 DFQATT and CDR2 SNEGSKA (reference sequence). The CDR3 is 13 amino acids. DNA for the CDR3: TGCAGTGCTAGATGGGGGATTGCCGATACGCAGTATTTT. Encoded protein: CSARWGIADTQYF.

This chain links TRBV19 with TRBJ2-1, with no clear D. V was trimmed by 2 bases and J by 9 bases, leaving 11 bases between them. Germline CDR1 LNHDA, CDR2 SQIVND (reference sequence). This CDR3 has 13 amino acids. CDR3 amino acids: CASSILGWGEQFF. In DNA form, the CDR3 reads TGTGCCAGTAGTATACTGGGGTGGGGTGAGCAGTTCTTC.

This clonotype was found many times. The J gene is TRBJ1-4, the V gene TRBV6-5; possibly TRBD1 for D (6 bases). The germline CDR1 and CDR2 sequences are MNHEY and SVGAGI. V dropped 8 bases and J dropped 7 bases, with 14 bases sitting between them. The CDR3 runs to 13 residues. As DNA, the CDR3 is TGTGCCAGCGGACTAGGACAGTTTGAAAAACTGTTTTTT. It encodes CASGLGQFEKLFF.

This clonotype occurred a few times. The genes are TRBV7-8 and TRBJ2-2; D is ambiguous. V lost 5 bases and J 3 bases, leaving 10 bases between the germline ends. Germline lookup yields CDR1 SGHVS and CDR2 FQNEAQ. The CDR3 consists of 14 residues. The CDR3 protein is CASSRRDDTGELFF. DNA for the CDR3: TGTGCCAGCAGCCGCCGTGATGACACCGGGGAGCTGTTTTTT.

In its sample, this clonotype was seen a few times. The V and J genes are TRBV12-3 or TRBV12-4 and TRBJ1-5, with D possibly matching TRBD1 (5 bases). V was shortened by 4 bases and J by 6 bases, with 16 bases between the two germline ends. The CDR3 contains 15 residues. The CDR3 region has the DNA TGTGCCAGCAGTTCTGGCAGGGAGGTTGGTCAGCCCCAGCATTTT. This gives the protein CASSSGREVGQPQHF.

By share, this clonotype counts as medium-sized (0.01 to 0.1%). This rearrangement joins TRBV6-1 to TRBJ2-2; the match to TRBD2 covers 12 bases. This CDR3 has 15 amino acids. Germline trimming cut 2 bases from V and 6 bases from J; bases unmatched to any gene: 1. Germline V gene lookup returns CDR1 MNHNS and CDR2 SASEGT. The DNA for the CDR3 is TGTGCCAGCAGTGAACTAGCGGGGGGGCCCGGGGAGCTGTTTTTT. Translation gives CASSELAGGPGELFF.

This clonotype was seen a handful of times. The V gene is TRBV7-8, the J gene TRBJ1-1, with D perhaps matching TRBD1 (5 bases). Trimming removed 5 bases from V and 3 bases from J, with 7 bases in between. The CDR3 has 12 residues. Looked up from germline, CDR1 is SGHVS and CDR2 is FQNEAQ. CDR3 amino acids: CASSSRDTEAFF. The CDR3 coding sequence is TGTGCCAGCAGCAGCAGGGACACTGAAGCTTTCTTT. Full variable domain (remainder filled in from reference TRBV7-8 and TRBJ1-1): GAGVSQSPRYKVAKRGQDVALRCDPISGHVSLFWYQQALGQGPEFLTYFQNEAQLDKSGLPSDRFFAERPEGSVSTLKIQRTQQEDSAVYLCASSSRDTEAFFGQGTRLTVV.